Sequencing of this T cell receptor (beta chain) was carried out in a study of fetal regulatory T cell absence and autoimmunity (dated by TCRdb to the late 2010s). Regarding the research as a whole: Exocrine pancreas autoimmunity was observed in the IPEX patients in the absence of clinical diabetes.

Results and caveats for the whole study, not just this receptor: The oligoclonal enrichment was interpreted as supporting antigen-driven autoimmunity in the pancreas before birth in IPEX syndrome. Cord blood and pancreas had broadly similar TRB gene family usage, resembling published neonatal and adult repertoires. The TCR compartment showed significant oligoclonal enrichment in pancreas versus cord blood, with some top clones over 85-fold enriched.

Inclusive of the bounding cysteine and phenylalanine, the CDR3 is 15 residues long. Only the CDR3 region is kept as DNA, spanning 45 bases read in frame from base 1. Trimming removed 5 bases from V and 3 bases from J; the gene matches leave 5 bases unexplained. As encoded in the germline V gene (reference sequence), CDR1 is SEHNR while CDR2 is FQNEAQ. Amplification and barcoding of TCRbeta CDR3 regions were carried out by two-step multiplex PCR on the immunoSEQ human TCRbeta survey platform. Libraries were sequenced on Illumina instruments, and IgH from the same samples was sequenced in parallel. The paper's processing steps were these. Raw reads were filtered against IMGT V, D, J definitions and were binned using a nearest-neighbor algorithm so that PCR and sequencing errors were removed. Clones were defined by identical nucleotide sequence; differential abundance between tissues used per-clone Fisher exact tests with pFDR threshold p<0.01. Clones whose frequencies were too low for statistical inference were excluded by a minimum inclusion filter of 10 in either sample. The immunoSEQ Analyzer was used for pairwise clonal comparisons, and IMGT tools were used to assess gene family usage. Imported from immuneACCESS, the table was reduced by TCRdb to in-frame sequences with V and J called. These copies leave out some clones; in studies compared against another copy, an unresolved V gene accounts for under half, and the cause of the remainder is not known. Clone size and V and J calls were adopted from that table, with D and trimming inferred from the DNA. For this sample the table gives approximately 46,000 clones, of which about 80% were detected only once. The top ten constitute 0.41% of the sample.

Genomic DNA, about 1.9-3.1 ug, was extracted from umbilical cord blood or frozen pancreas using the DNeasy Blood and Tissue Kit. Concerning this clone itself: Its antigen has not been determined. The input lacks base qualities; no much larger clone sits a single base away.

The rearranged chain carries TRBV7-9 and TRBJ2-2, with 8 bases in between that match TRBD1. The TCR was taken from a newborn boy with IPEX syndrome. The source material was cord blood. The CDR3 amino acid sequence is: CASSDGTGYTGELFF. In nucleotides, the sequence is TGTGCCAGCAGCGACGGGACAGGTTACACCGGGGAGCTGTTTTTT. Reference TRBV7-9 and TRBJ2-2 genes cover what lies past the CDR3, so the full variable domain is DTGVSQNPRHKITKRGQNVTFRCDPISEHNRLYWYRQTLGQGPEFLTYFQNEAQLEKSRLLSDRFSAERPKGSFSTLEIQRTEQGDSAMYLCASSDGTGYTGELFFGEGSRLTVL.